The clone carrying this TCR beta chain was recorded at least ten times. Its antigen is unidentified. MiXCR, run by TCRdb on the 5' RACE reads, gives a single entry per CDR3 protein. The sample has 20,000 to 25,000 distinct CDR3 sequences; over 4% are singletons. V was clipped by 5 bases and J by 7 bases, with 15 bases between them. CDR1 SGHTA and CDR2 FQGTGA come from the germline V gene. The CDR3 sequence is 14 residues long. The data were taken from a study of early T cells in non-severe SARS-CoV-2 infection. Study-level background: Bulk RNA from unsorted whole blood was sequenced; chains were unpaired.

General study findings and limits: VDJdb-based annotation leaned toward anti-spike CD8 responses and missed private and CD4 specificities.

Sequencing used whole blood. V is TRBV7-3 and J is TRBJ2-1, with D possibly being TRBD1 (6 bases). This TCR came from an adult who was a healthcare worker with PCR-confirmed SARS-CoV-2 infection or an uninfected control (not recorded which). The CDR3 bases are TGTGCCAGCAGCCCGACCCGGGACACGAATGAGCAGTTCTTC. It codes for CASSPTRDTNEQFF.